This T cell receptor (beta chain) is drawn from a study of blood T cell repertoires in COVID-19. Study summary: From the United States, Italy and Spain came samples of acute and convalescent COVID-19. T cells, B-cell-depleted T cells, or PBMCs provided the cDNA or gDNA that served as material.

Living in 24 US areas, the participants were between about 18 and 90 years of age. This CDR3 region has 15 residues. Profiling relied on immunoSEQ multiplex PCR, and the TCRdb table lists in-frame clones only, not all of them. The table records 200,000 to 250,000 clones, roughly 80% of them present only once. Specimen: PBMCs or T cells enriched from blood (not recorded which). The sequence came from a woman aged 45 to 65 who had been exposed to COVID-19. This rearrangement joins TRBV12-2 to TRBJ1-2. TRBV12-2 is described as a pseudogene. The CDR3 sequence: CASRLDSGGIRGYTF. The CDR3 DNA sequence: TGTGCAAGTCGCTTAGATTCGGGGGGTATACGTGGCTACACCTTC.